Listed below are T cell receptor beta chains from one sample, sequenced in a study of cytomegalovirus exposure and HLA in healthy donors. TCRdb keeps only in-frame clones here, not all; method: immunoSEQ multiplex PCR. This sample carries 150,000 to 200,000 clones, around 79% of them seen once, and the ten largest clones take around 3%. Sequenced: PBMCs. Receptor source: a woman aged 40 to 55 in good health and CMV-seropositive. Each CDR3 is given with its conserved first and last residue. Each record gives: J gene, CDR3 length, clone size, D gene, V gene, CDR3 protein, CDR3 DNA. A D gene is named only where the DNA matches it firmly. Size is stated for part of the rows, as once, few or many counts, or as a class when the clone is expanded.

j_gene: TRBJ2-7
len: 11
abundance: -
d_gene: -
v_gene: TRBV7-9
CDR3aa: CASSSGDEQYF
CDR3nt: TGTGCCAGCAGCTCCGGAGACGAGCAGTACTTC

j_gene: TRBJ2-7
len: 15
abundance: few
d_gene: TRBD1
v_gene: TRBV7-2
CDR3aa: CASSYDRGGAYEQYF
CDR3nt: TGTGCCAGCAGCTACGACAGGGGCGGAGCCTACGAGCAGTACTTC

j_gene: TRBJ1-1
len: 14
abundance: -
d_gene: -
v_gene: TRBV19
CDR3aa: CASSISGWAPEAFF
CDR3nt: TGTGCCAGTAGTATATCAGGGTGGGCCCCTGAAGCTTTCTTT

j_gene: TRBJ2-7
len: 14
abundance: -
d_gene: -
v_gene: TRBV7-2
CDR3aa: CASSLADTSYEQYF
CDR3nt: TGTGCCAGCAGCTTAGCCGACACCTCCTACGAGCAGTACTTC

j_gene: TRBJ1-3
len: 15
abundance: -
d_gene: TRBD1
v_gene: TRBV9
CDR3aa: CARIKTGEVRNTIYF
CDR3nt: TGTGCCAGAATTAAGACAGGGGAGGTTAGAAACACCATATATTTT

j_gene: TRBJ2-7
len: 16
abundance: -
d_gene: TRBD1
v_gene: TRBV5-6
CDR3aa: CASSGLQGAELNEQYF
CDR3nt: TGTGCCAGCAGCGGTTTACAGGGGGCAGAACTCAACGAGCAGTACTTC

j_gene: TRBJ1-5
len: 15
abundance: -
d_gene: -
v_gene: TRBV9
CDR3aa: CASSASQGSNQPQHF
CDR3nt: TGTGCCAGCAGCGCCAGTCAGGGTAGCAATCAGCCCCAGCATTTT

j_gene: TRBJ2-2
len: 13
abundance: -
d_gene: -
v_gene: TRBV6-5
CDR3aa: CASHEGDTGELFF
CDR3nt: TGTGCCAGCCACGAGGGGGACACCGGGGAGCTGTTTTTT

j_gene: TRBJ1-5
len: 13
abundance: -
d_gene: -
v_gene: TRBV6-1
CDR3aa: CASSRDFNQPQHF
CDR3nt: TGTGCCAGCAGTCGGGACTTCAATCAGCCCCAGCATTTT

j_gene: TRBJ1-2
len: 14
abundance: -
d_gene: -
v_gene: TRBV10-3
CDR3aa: CAISGGGDGYGYTF
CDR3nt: TGTGCCATCAGTGGTGGAGGGGATGGCTATGGCTACACCTTC

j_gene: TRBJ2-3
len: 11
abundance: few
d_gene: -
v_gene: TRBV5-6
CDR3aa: CASSEADTQYF
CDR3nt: TGTGCCAGCTCTGAGGCAGATACGCAGTATTTT

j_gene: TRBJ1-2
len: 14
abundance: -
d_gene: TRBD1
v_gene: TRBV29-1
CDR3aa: CSVEGDRGSSGYTF
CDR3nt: TGCAGCGTTGAAGGGGACAGGGGTAGTAGTGGCTACACCTTC

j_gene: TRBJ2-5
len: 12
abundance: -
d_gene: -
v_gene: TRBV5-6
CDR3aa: CASSLGSGTQYF
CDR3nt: TGTGCCAGCAGCTTGGGTTCGGGGACCCAGTACTTC

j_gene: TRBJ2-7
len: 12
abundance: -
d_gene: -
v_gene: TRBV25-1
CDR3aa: CASRRTPYEQYF
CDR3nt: TGTGCCAGCAGGCGGACTCCCTACGAGCAGTACTTC

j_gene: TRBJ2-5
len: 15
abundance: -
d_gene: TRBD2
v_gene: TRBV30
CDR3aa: CAWSAGLAGQETQYF
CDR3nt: TGTGCCTGGAGTGCGGGACTAGCGGGGCAAGAGACCCAGTACTTC

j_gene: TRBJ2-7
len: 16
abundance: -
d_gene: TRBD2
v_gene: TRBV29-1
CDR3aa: CSVEDAGDSNTYEQYF
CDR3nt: TGCAGCGTTGAAGACGCGGGGGACTCTAATACCTACGAGCAGTACTTC

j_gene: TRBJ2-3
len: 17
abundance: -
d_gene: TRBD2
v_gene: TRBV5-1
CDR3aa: CASSLGTKAGGTDTQYF
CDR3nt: TGCGCCAGCAGCTTAGGAACGAAAGCGGGAGGAACAGATACGCAGTATTTT

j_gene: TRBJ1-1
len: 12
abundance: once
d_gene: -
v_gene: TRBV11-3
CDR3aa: CASSFRGYVAFF
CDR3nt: TGTGCCAGCAGCTTCAGGGGATACGTCGCTTTCTTT

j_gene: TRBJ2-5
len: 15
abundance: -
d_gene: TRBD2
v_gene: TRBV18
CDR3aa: CASSPGTGGAETQYF
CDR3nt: TGTGCCAGCTCACCCGGGACGGGAGGTGCAGAGACCCAGTACTTC

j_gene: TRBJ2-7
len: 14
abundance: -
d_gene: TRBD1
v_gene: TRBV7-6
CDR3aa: CASSLGDSSYEQYF
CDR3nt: TGTGCCAGCAGCTTAGGGGACAGCTCCTACGAGCAGTACTTC

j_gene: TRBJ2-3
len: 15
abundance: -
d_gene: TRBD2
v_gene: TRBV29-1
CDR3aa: CSVAGTSGKGDTQYF
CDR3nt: TGCAGCGTGGCCGGGACTAGCGGGAAGGGAGATACGCAGTATTTT

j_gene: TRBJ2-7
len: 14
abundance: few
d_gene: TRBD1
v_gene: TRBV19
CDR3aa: CASSLDRGNYEQYF
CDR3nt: TGTGCCAGTAGTTTGGACAGGGGAAACTACGAGCAGTACTTC

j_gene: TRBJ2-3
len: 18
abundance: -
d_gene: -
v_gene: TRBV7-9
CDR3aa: CASSYSVWGDAVGDTQYF
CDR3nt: TGTGCCAGCAGCTACAGTGTCTGGGGGGATGCGGTTGGAGATACGCAGTATTTT

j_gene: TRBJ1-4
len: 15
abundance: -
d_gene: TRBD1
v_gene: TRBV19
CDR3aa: CASSPGTVYNEKLFF
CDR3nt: TGTGCCAGTAGTCCCGGGACAGTGTATAATGAAAAACTGTTTTTT

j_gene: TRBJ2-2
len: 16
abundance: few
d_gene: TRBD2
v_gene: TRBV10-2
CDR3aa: CASSGLAGVGAGELFF
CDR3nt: TGCGCCAGCAGTGGTCTAGCGGGAGTCGGGGCCGGGGAGCTGTTTTTT

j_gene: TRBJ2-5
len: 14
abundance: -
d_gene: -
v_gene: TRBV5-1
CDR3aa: CASSLAGPGETQYF
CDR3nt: TGCGCCAGCAGCTTGGCCGGGCCGGGGGAGACCCAGTACTTC

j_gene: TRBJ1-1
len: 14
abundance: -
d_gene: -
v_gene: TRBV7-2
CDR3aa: CASRSLQGPIEAFF
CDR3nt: TGTGCCAGCCGCTCTTTACAGGGACCAATTGAAGCTTTCTTT

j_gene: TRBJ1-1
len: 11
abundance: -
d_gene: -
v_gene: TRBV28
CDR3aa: CASSTEAEAFF
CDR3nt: TGTGCCAGCAGTACGGAGGCTGAAGCTTTCTTT

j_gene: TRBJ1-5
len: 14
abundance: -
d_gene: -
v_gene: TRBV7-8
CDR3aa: CASSPLMGGHPQHF
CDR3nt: TGTGCCAGCAGCCCTTTGATGGGGGGGCATCCCCAGCATTTT

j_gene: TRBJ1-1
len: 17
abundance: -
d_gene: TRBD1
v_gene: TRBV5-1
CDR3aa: CASSSGTGSFLNTEAFF
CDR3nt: TGCGCCAGCAGCTCGGGGACAGGCTCCTTTTTGAACACTGAAGCTTTCTTT

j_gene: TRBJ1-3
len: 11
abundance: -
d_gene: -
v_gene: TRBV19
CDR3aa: CASSLGNTIYF
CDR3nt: TGTGCCAGTAGTCTCGGAAACACCATATATTTT

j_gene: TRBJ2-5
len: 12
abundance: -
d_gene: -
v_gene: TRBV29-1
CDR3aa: CSAAQQQETQYF
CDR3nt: TGCAGCGCCGCACAGCAGCAAGAGACCCAGTACTTC

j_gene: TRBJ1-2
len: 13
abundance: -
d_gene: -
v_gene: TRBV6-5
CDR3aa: CASSAAGLYGYTF
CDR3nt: TGTGCCAGCAGTGCGGCAGGACTGTATGGCTACACCTTC

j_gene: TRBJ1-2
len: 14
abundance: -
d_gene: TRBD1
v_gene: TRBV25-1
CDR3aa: CASRRQGGDYGYTF
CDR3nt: TGTGCCAGCAGAAGGCAGGGGGGTGACTATGGCTACACCTTC

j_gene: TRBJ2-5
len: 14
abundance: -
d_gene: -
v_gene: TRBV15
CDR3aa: CATKAKDTKETQYF
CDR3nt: TGTGCCACCAAAGCCAAGGACACAAAAGAGACCCAGTACTTC

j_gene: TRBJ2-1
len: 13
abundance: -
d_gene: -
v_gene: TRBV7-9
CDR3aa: CASSGNPYNEQFF
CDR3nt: TGTGCCAGCAGCGGCAACCCCTACAATGAGCAGTTCTTC

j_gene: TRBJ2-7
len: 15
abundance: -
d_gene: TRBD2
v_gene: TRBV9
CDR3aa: CASSVGPSGAYEQYF
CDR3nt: TGTGCCAGCAGCGTAGGGCCTAGCGGAGCTTACGAGCAGTACTTC

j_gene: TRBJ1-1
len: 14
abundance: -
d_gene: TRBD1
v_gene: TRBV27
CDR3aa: CASSYSGTGGEAFF
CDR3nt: TGTGCCAGCAGTTACTCGGGTACAGGGGGTGAAGCTTTCTTT

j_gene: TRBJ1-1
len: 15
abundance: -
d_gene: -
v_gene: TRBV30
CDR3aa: CAWSVGATSNTEAFF
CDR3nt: TGTGCCTGGAGTGTAGGAGCCACCTCGAACACTGAAGCTTTCTTT

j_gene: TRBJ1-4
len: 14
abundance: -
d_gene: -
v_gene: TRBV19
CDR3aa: CASNQGGVNEKLFF
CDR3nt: TGTGCCAGTAACCAAGGGGGAGTTAATGAAAAACTGTTTTTT

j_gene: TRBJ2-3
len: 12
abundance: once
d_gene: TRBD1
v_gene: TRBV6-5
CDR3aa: CASRMLGGAQYF
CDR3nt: TGTGCCAGCAGAATGCTAGGGGGCGCCCAGTATTTT

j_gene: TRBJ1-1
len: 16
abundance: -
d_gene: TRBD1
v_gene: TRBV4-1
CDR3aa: CASSQGVARGRTEAFF
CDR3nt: TGCGCCAGCAGCCAAGGGGTAGCAAGGGGGCGGACTGAAGCTTTCTTT

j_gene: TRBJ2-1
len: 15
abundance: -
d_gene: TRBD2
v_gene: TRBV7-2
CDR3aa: CASSVTSGGYNEQFF
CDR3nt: TGTGCCAGCAGCGTAACTAGCGGGGGTTACAATGAGCAGTTCTTC

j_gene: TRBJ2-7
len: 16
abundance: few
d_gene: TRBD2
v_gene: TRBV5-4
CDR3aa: CASSLARLAGSDEQYF
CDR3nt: TGTGCCAGCAGCTTGGCTCGACTAGCGGGTAGCGACGAGCAGTACTTC

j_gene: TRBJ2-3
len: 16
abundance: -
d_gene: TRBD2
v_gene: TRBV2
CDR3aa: CASSSAGGLRTDTQYF
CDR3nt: TGTGCCAGCAGTTCCGCGGGGGGCCTCCGCACAGATACGCAGTATTTT

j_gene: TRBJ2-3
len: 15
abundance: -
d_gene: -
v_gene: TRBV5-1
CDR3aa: CASSLFGGGTDTQYF
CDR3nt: TGCGCCAGCAGCTTGTTCGGCGGGGGCACAGATACGCAGTATTTT

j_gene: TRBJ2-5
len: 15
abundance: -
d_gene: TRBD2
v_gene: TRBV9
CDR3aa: CASTPGLAGGETQYF
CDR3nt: TGTGCCAGCACTCCCGGACTAGCGGGGGGAGAGACCCAGTACTTC

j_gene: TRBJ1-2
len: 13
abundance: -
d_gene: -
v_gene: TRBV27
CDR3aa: CASSPQGGYGYTF
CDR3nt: TGTGCCAGCAGTCCTCAGGGTGGGTATGGCTACACCTTC

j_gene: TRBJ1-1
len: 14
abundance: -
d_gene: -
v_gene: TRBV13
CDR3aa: CASSLNRWDGRAFF
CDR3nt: TGTGCCAGCAGCTTAAACCGATGGGACGGGAGAGCTTTCTTT

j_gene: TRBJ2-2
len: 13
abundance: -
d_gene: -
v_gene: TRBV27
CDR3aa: CASRQANTGELFF
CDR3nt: TGTGCCAGCAGACAGGCGAACACCGGGGAGCTGTTTTTT

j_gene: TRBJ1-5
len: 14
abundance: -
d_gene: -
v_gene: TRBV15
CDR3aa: CATSTFSGNQPQHF
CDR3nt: TGTGCCACCAGCACCTTCAGTGGCAATCAGCCCCAGCATTTT

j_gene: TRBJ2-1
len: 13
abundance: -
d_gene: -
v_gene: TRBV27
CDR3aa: CASSLRPYNEQFF
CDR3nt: TGTGCCAGCAGTTTGCGGCCGTACAATGAGCAGTTCTTC

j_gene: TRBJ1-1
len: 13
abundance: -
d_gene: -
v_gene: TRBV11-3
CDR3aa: CASSLNGNTEAFF
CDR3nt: TGTGCCAGCAGCTTAAACGGGAACACTGAAGCTTTCTTT

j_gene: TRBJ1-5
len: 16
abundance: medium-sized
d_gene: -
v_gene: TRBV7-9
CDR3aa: CASSPGLGAPHQPQHF
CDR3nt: TGTGCCAGCAGCCCAGGACTGGGGGCGCCCCATCAGCCCCAGCATTTT

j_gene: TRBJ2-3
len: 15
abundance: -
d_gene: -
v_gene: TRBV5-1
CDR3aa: CASSFPGADTDTQYF
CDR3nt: TGCGCCAGCAGCTTTCCGGGAGCTGACACAGATACGCAGTATTTT

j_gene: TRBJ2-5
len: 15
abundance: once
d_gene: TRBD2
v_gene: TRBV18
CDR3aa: CASSPLLAAQETQYF
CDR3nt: TGTGCCAGCTCACCCCTTCTAGCGGCACAAGAGACCCAGTACTTC

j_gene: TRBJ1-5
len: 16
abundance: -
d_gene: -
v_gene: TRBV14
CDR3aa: CASSRRRHRFIQPQHF
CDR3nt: TGTGCCAGCAGCCGCCGACGCCACAGGTTCATACAGCCCCAGCATTTT

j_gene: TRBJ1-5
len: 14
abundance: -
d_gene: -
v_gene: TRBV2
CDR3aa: CASSENGGDQPQHF
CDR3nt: TGTGCCAGCAGTGAAAACGGGGGAGATCAGCCCCAGCATTTT

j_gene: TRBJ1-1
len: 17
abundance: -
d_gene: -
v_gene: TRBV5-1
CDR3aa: CASSLMAIETLSPEAFF
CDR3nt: TGCGCCAGCAGCTTGATGGCCATTGAGACTCTAAGCCCTGAAGCTTTCTTT

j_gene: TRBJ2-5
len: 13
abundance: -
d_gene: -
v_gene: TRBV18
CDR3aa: CASSPGTQETQYF
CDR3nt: TGTGCCAGCTCACCCGGGACTCAAGAGACCCAGTACTTC